This note documents a single T cell receptor (beta chain) sequence. CDR3 length: 17 amino acids. Trimming left V 4 bases short and J 5 bases short, with 21 bases between. The germline gives CDR1 MGHRA, CDR2 YSYEKL. This sample was included in a study of blood T cell repertoires in COVID-19. This table comes from immunoSEQ multiplex PCR, and its TCRdb copy is limited to in-frame clones, with some not included. The sample carries approximately 85,000 clones, around 90% recorded once. The sequence was collected from a middle-aged man with acute or convalescent COVID-19. The J gene is TRBJ2-1, the V gene TRBV4-1, with D possibly being TRBD2 (6 bases). The sample comprised peripheral blood. In DNA, the CDR3 is TGCGCCAGCAGCCCAAGAAGAGAGCGGGTTATAGACAATGAGCAGTTCTTC. Encoded protein: CASSPRRERVIDNEQFF.